The TCR beta chain described here comes from a study of blood T cell dynamics during melanoma immunotherapy. The study, taken as a whole, reports: The study could not tell melanoma-specific clones from general immune activation.

V shed 5 bases, J shed 4 bases, and the junction held 7 bases outside the gene matches. CDR3 size: 16 residues. Germline-derived CDR1 and CDR2 are LNHDA and SQIVND (reference sequence). TCRdb keeps only in-frame clones here, not all; method: immunoSEQ multiplex PCR. The data show about 24,000 clones, roughly 87% seen once. Regarding time point: pre-treatment baseline. Patients had no prior systemic cancer treatment, immunosuppressants or other active cancers. As to this clone: Its cognate antigen is unknown.

The rearrangement uses TRBV19 and TRBJ2-2, with 10 bases that match TRBD2. The material was blood, obtained from a patient treated with checkpoint blockade. This TCR was sampled from a human donor with melanoma. CDR3 in amino acids: CASSSLAGASTGELFF. Here the CDR3 DNA reads TGTGCCAGTAGTTCGCTAGCGGGAGCTAGCACCGGGGAGCTGTTTTTT.